This TCR beta chain emerged from a study of T cells after posttransplantation cyclophosphamide. Assay used: immunoSEQ multiplex PCR; TCRdb lists only in-frame clones, some missing. The sample presents some 10,000 clones, none singletons. This clone was observed many times. Busulfan-fludarabine conditioning, marrow transplant, and cyclophosphamide on days +3 and +4 were administered. The CDR3 consists of 18 residues. The germline gives CDR1 MNHEY, CDR2 SVGEGT. The junction had 5 bases not matched to a gene; V was cut back by 0 bases and J by 0 bases. The chain links TRBV6-2 or TRBV6-3 to TRBJ1-5, with 10 bases fitting TRBD1. The receptor comes from a female patient aged 40-50 years who received an allogeneic stem cell transplant from a related donor, was CMV-positive, and had no GVHD. Some T cells may trace back to the graft donor. The source material was PBMCs, sampled after allogeneic stem cell transplant with posttransplant cyclophosphamide. Here the CDR3 DNA reads TGTGCCAGCAGTTACTCCACCGGGACAGGGGATAGCAATCAGCCCCAGCATTTT. Residues: CASSYSTGTGDSNQPQHF.